This is a list of T cell receptor beta chains from one sample in a study of blood T cell repertoires in COVID-19. Produced via immunoSEQ multiplex PCR; TCRdb's table is partial and in-frame only. Of 200,000 to 250,000 clones listed, around 80% are singletons. Sequencing input: peripheral blood. The receptors here all came from a man aged 25 to 40 with active or convalescent COVID-19. The CDR3 runs from the conserved cysteine through the conserved F or W. Each record gives: D gene, clone size, V gene, J gene, CDR3 DNA, CDR3 protein. A D gene is named only where the DNA matches it firmly. Not all rows give a size; the values are once, few, many and, for expanded clones, a class.

.,.,TRBV28,TRBJ2-7,TGTGCCAGCAGCCGTGGTCGGGCAGGGGAGTACTTC,CASSRGRAGEYF
.,.,TRBV7-2,TRBJ2-1,TGTGCCAGCAGCCTCCGACTAGTAGGCAATGAGCAGTTCTTC,CASSLRLVGNEQFF
.,.,TRBV6-2/TRBV6-3,TRBJ1-1,TGTGCCAGCAGTTACTCGAAGGTGGGGCTAGCTTTCTTT,CASSYSKVGLAFF
.,.,TRBV2,TRBJ2-5,TGTGCCAGCAGTGTCTTCGGCGGGCGGTTTCAAGAGACCCAGTACTTC,CASSVFGGRFQETQYF
.,.,TRBV7-8,TRBJ1-1,TGTGCCAGCAGCTGGGGTTTAAGGGAGAGCACTGAAGCTTTCTTT,CASSWGLRESTEAFF
TRBD2,.,TRBV3-1/TRBV3-2,TRBJ2-3,TGTGCCAGCAGCCAAGTGGGAGGGGATACGCAGTATTTT,CASSQVGGDTQYF
.,.,TRBV27,TRBJ2-1,TGTGCCAGCAATGAACTAGGCCGGTACAATGAGCAGTTCTTC,CASNELGRYNEQFF
.,.,TRBV12-3/TRBV12-4,TRBJ2-5,TGTGCCAGCAGCCCCGAAGAGACCCAGTACTTC,CASSPEETQYF
.,.,TRBV28,TRBJ1-1,TGTGCCAGCAGTTTGCCCGTCGGCACTGAAGCTTTCTTT,CASSLPVGTEAFF
.,.,TRBV30,TRBJ1-5,TGTGCCTGGAGTAGGGGTTTAAATCAGCCCCAGCATTTT,CAWSRGLNQPQHF
TRBD2,.,TRBV11-2,TRBJ2-7,TGTGCCAGCAGCTTGGTGGGCGGGAGGTCCTACGAGCAGTACTTC,CASSLVGGRSYEQYF
.,.,TRBV9,TRBJ1-2,TGTGCCAGCAGCCCCCAGGGGACCTATGGCTACACCTTC,CASSPQGTYGYTF
.,.,TRBV7-8,TRBJ1-1,TGTGCCAGCAGCTTAGCGCAGGGAAATATGAACACTGAAGCTTTCTTT,CASSLAQGNMNTEAFF
.,.,TRBV7-2,TRBJ1-4,TGTGCCAGCAGCTTTGGGGGAGGTAATGAAAAACTGTTTTTT,CASSFGGGNEKLFF
.,.,TRBV19,TRBJ2-5,TGTGCCAGTATGAGGAGTGGCGGGGAGACCCAGTACTTC,CASMRSGGETQYF
.,few,TRBV21-1,TRBJ1-4,TGTGCCAGCAGCAAAGCGCTTGCAGGGGATCACGCAACTAATGAAAAACTGTTTTTT,CASSKALAGDHATNEKLFF
.,.,TRBV19,TRBJ1-2,TGTGCCAGTACCCCGGGTCGCGTTGCGGGGGGCTACACCTTC,CASTPGRVAGGYTF
TRBD2,.,TRBV5-4,TRBJ2-7,TGTGCCAGCAGCCCCGGGACTAGCGGCGTATACGAGCAGTACTTC,CASSPGTSGVYEQYF
.,.,TRBV6-5,TRBJ1-6,TGTGCCAGCATCCCCTCTGGGCTGTCTACACCCCTCCACTTT,CASIPSGLSTPLHF
.,.,TRBV24-1,TRBJ1-5,TGTGCCACCAGTGATTTGTGGGGCGGGGCCCTTAGCAATCAGCCCCAGCATTTT,CATSDLWGGALSNQPQHF
TRBD1,.,TRBV5-3,TRBJ1-2,TGTGCCAGAAGCTTGGAGGAGGGACAGGGGGTGTATGGCTACACCTTC,CARSLEEGQGVYGYTF
.,.,TRBV6-6,TRBJ2-3,TGTGCCAGCAGTTACCACGGAGCGGAGAATACGCAGTATTTT,CASSYHGAENTQYF
.,few,TRBV19,TRBJ1-5,TGTGCCAGTAGTATTCAATCGCCAGGGCCTCGTTCGCCCCAGCATTTT,CASSIQSPGPRSPQHF
.,.,TRBV20-1,TRBJ2-1,TGCAGTGCCAGAGCAGGGATTGAGCAGTTCTTC,CSARAGIEQFF
TRBD1,.,TRBV19,TRBJ1-3,TGTGCCAGTAGTAACCGGGACAGGGGTTCCTCTGGAAACACCATATATTTT,CASSNRDRGSSGNTIYF
.,.,TRBV27,TRBJ1-1,TGTGCCAGCAGTTTATATGGGAGGGAGAGGACTGAAGCTTTCTTT,CASSLYGRERTEAFF
.,.,TRBV5-4,TRBJ2-5,TGTGCCAGCAGCTTGGCGCCAGGCAGAGTCCAAGAGACCCAGTACTTC,CASSLAPGRVQETQYF
TRBD2,.,TRBV7-6,TRBJ2-3,TGTGCCAGCAGCCTGAGCGGGATGGGCGCAGATACGCAGTATTTT,CASSLSGMGADTQYF
.,.,TRBV30,TRBJ1-6,TGTGCCTGGGAAACAACTACCGGGAGGATGCTCCACTTT,CAWETTTGRMLHF
TRBD2,.,TRBV18,TRBJ2-5,TGTGCCAGCTCACATATCGCGACTAGCGGGGGACAAGAGACCCAGTACTTC,CASSHIATSGGQETQYF
TRBD2,.,TRBV7-9,TRBJ2-1,TGTGCCAGCAGCCTACTAGCGGGAGGTGCCCATGAGCAGTTCTTC,CASSLLAGGAHEQFF
.,.,TRBV30,TRBJ1-2,TGTGCCTGGAGTGTTCCTCCTCCCGGCTATGGCTACACCTTC,CAWSVPPPGYGYTF
.,.,TRBV9,TRBJ2-1,TGTGCCAGCAGCGTACAGGGTTATGAGCAGTTCTTC,CASSVQGYEQFF
TRBD2,.,TRBV9,TRBJ2-2,TGTGCCAGCGGGTTGACTAGCGGGAGCGCCGGGGAGCTGTTTTTT,CASGLTSGSAGELFF
TRBD1,.,TRBV19,TRBJ1-1,TGTGCCAGTAGTGTGGGACAGGGGGGCACTGAAGCTTTCTTT,CASSVGQGGTEAFF
TRBD1,.,TRBV5-8,TRBJ1-2,TGTGCCAGCAGCCCGGGACAGAACTATGGCTACACCTTC,CASSPGQNYGYTF
TRBD1,.,TRBV16,TRBJ1-1,TGTGCCAGCAGCCAATTCGGTACAGGGGGCGCGGGCACTGAAGCTTTCTTT,CASSQFGTGGAGTEAFF
TRBD2,.,TRBV5-6,TRBJ2-3,TGTGCCAGCAGCTTGGGGCTAGCGGGGGGGCCCTTCACAGATACGCAGTATTTT,CASSLGLAGGPFTDTQYF
TRBD1,.,TRBV28,TRBJ1-2,TGTGCCAGCAGAACTCTTGACAGGGGGCTTTGGGGCTACACCTTC,CASRTLDRGLWGYTF
.,.,TRBV15,TRBJ1-3,TGTGCCCCGGGCGGGCGAGTAACCTTCTCTGGAAACACCATATATTTT,CAPGGRVTFSGNTIYF
.,.,TRBV6-4,TRBJ1-4,TGTGCCAGCAGTGACTCGCCAGGGGATGAAAAACTGTTTTTT,CASSDSPGDEKLFF
TRBD2,once,TRBV28,TRBJ2-7,TGTGCCAGCAGTTCCCCGGCGGGAGTCGGATACGAGCAGTACTTC,CASSSPAGVGYEQYF
TRBD1,.,TRBV4-3,TRBJ2-1,TGCGCCAGCAGCACTGGACAGGGGGCTGGTGAGCAGTTCTTC,CASSTGQGAGEQFF
.,once,TRBV7-2,TRBJ2-7,TGTGCCAGCAGCTTAGTACAGGGCCCCTACGAGCAGTACTTC,CASSLVQGPYEQYF
TRBD1,.,TRBV6-5,TRBJ2-1,TGTGCCAGCAGTTTATCCGGGACAGCCTATGAGCAGTTCTTC,CASSLSGTAYEQFF
.,once,TRBV5-4,TRBJ2-5,TGTGCCAGCAGCTTGGCCAGACAAGAGACCCAGTACTTC,CASSLARQETQYF
.,.,TRBV5-5,TRBJ1-1,TGTGCCAGCAGCCTGACTCTAGGGGGTTTCGGGACTGAAGCTTTCTTT,CASSLTLGGFGTEAFF
.,.,TRBV10-1,TRBJ1-6,TGCGCCAGCAGTGAGGGCGGGGATTCACCCCTCCACTTT,CASSEGGDSPLHF
.,.,TRBV5-5,TRBJ2-5,TGTGCCAGCAGCTTGGAGGACTCCCCGGGGACCCAGTACTTC,CASSLEDSPGTQYF
.,once,TRBV24-1,TRBJ2-7,TGTGCCACCAGTGGGCCCTACGAGCAGTACTTC,CATSGPYEQYF